The following is a TCR beta chain sequence with its context. Its antigen remains unidentified. Germline values: CDR1 KGHSH, CDR2 LQKENI. J was trimmed by 5 bases and V by 0 bases; bases with no gene match: 6. The CDR3 totals 16 residues. Clones were read by immunoSEQ multiplex PCR, and TCRdb kept only the in-frame ones, dropping some. The sample contains some 250,000 clones, roughly 90% of which appear only once. As for treatment: around 19 received Ad26.COV2.S at low or high dose, single or two shots; roughly 5 received placebo; per-sample allocation not given. Sampling was done on day 63 after the first vaccine or placebo injection. The sample belongs to a study of Ad26.COV2.S vaccination and SARS-CoV-2 variants. Study-wide findings and caveats: TCR breadth and depth estimates may have understated total T cell responses. A substantial breadth of spike-specific CD8+ and CD4+ T cell responses after vaccination has been reported. People who got the vaccine had more spike-specific TCR breadth than people who got placebo.

The material sequenced was peripheral blood, taken in a trial of Ad26.COV2.S vaccine versus placebo. This rearrangement joins TRBV18 to TRBJ2-1; TRBD2 aligns across 8 bases. The source of this sequence is a person aged 18-60 years who received the Ad26.COV2.S COVID-19 vaccine or a placebo. The CDR3 sequence: CASSPPETSANNEQFF. CDR3 in DNA: TGTGCCAGCTCACCACCTGAGACTAGCGCAAACAATGAGCAGTTCTTC.